The 23 T cell receptor beta chains listed next were all sequenced from one sample in a study of cytomegalovirus exposure and HLA in healthy donors. It was with 60 Vbeta and 13 Jbeta primers that the PCR ran. Profiling relied on immunoSEQ multiplex PCR, and the TCRdb table lists in-frame clones only, not all of them. The table has tens of thousands of clones, approximately 82% seen once. Sequenced input: PBMCs. These receptors all stem from a middle-aged man in good health and CMV-seronegative.

The chain combines TRBV9 with TRBJ1-2; 9 bases fit TRBD1. Per the germline V gene, CDR1 is SGDLS and CDR2 is YYNGEE. The CDR3 sequence is 15 residues long. Trimming cost V 4 bases and J 7 bases; bases outside gene matches: 11. CDR3 sequence: CASSPRPGQGFGYTF. In DNA, the CDR3 is TGTGCCAGCAGCCCCAGACCCGGACAGGGGTTTGGCTACACCTTC.

The chain employs TRBV28 and TRBJ2-7; D is unresolved. Deletions cut 7 bases from V and 4 bases from J, with 17 bases between. Germline-derived CDR1 and CDR2 are MDHEN and SYDVKM. The CDR3 sequence is 14 residues long. The CDR3 sequence: CASTAGTDQYEQYF. In DNA, the CDR3 is TGTGCCAGCACGGCAGGAACAGACCAATACGAGCAGTACTTC.

The genes are TRBV28 and TRBJ2-1, with TRBD2 identical over 10 bases. V trimming: 3 bases; J trimming: 0 bases; junction bases outside the gene matches: 5. Germline CDR1 and CDR2: MDHEN and SYDVKM. The CDR3 contains 17 residues. DNA for the CDR3: TGTGCCAGCAGTTTTCTAGCGGGGGTGAGCTCCTACAATGAGCAGTTCTTC. Its protein is CASSFLAGVSSYNEQFF.

The rearrangement joins TRBV5-1 to TRBJ1-3, with D unclear. The length of the CDR3 is 15 residues. V dropped 1 base and J dropped 4 bases, with 12 bases sitting between them. Germline V CDR1 and CDR2: SGHRS, YFSETQ. Here the CDR3 DNA reads TGCGCCAGCAGCTTGACGAGGGCTCCAGGAAACACCATATATTTT. The encoded protein is CASSLTRAPGNTIYF.

The chain has TRBV27 and TRBJ2-7; D possibly corresponds to TRBD1 (6 bases). Germline values: CDR1 MNHEY, CDR2 SMNVEV (reference sequence). V was trimmed by 6 bases and J by 3 bases, leaving 18 bases between them. This CDR3 is 15 amino acids long. DNA of the CDR3: TGTGCCAGCAGATTGGGGGCGCAGAGGGACTACGAGCAGTACTTC. It codes for CASRLGAQRDYEQYF.

The rearrangement uses TRBV28 and TRBJ1-1; 9 bases line up with TRBD1. The CDR3 runs to 14 residues. V was clipped by 6 bases and J by 6 bases; unmatched bases: 8. The germline V gene has CDR1 MDHEN and CDR2 SYDVKM. Here the CDR3 reads CASSAGTGTAEAFF. The CDR3 DNA reads as TGTGCCAGCAGCGCCGGGACAGGGACGGCTGAAGCTTTCTTT.

V and J are TRBV11-2 and TRBJ2-1, with 8 nucleotides matching TRBD1. This CDR3 contains 14 residues. V shed 4 bases, J shed 7 bases, and the junction held 6 bases outside the gene matches. CDR1 and CDR2 from the germline V gene are SGHAT and FQNNGV. The CDR3 DNA reads as TGTGCCAGCAGCTCACGACAGGGGCGTAATGAGCAGTTCTTC. It yields the protein CASSSRQGRNEQFF.

The gene calls are TRBV9 and TRBJ2-1, with TRBD2 matching 7 bases. The trim removed 0 bases at V and 2 bases at J, leaving 8 bases unmatched. CDR3 length equals 17 residues. In germline, CDR1 is SGDLS, CDR2 YYNGEE. DNA for the CDR3: TGTGCCAGCAGCGTAGGGGGGGGTCGCGGGGCCTACAATGAGCAGTTCTTC. It codes for CASSVGGGRGAYNEQFF. Using reference TRBV9 and TRBJ2-1 for the parts outside the CDR3, the full variable domain is DSGVTQTPKHLITATGQRVTLRCSPRSGDLSVYWYQQSLDQGLQFLIQYYNGEERAKGNILERFSAQQFPDLHSELNLSSLELGDSALYFCASSVGGGRGAYNEQFFGPGTRLTVL.

The chain carries TRBV6-1 and TRBJ1-1; the match to TRBD1 covers 7 bases. In germline, CDR1 is MNHNS, CDR2 SASEGT. V was clipped by 2 bases and J by 1 base; unmatched bases: 4. The CDR3 has 15 residues. CDR3 residues: CASSERDRRNTEAFF. The CDR3 DNA is TGTGCCAGCAGTGAAAGGGACAGAAGGAACACTGAAGCTTTCTTT.

The chain is built from TRBV5-4 and TRBJ2-2; the match to TRBD2 covers 14 bases. Germline trimming cut 3 bases from V and 5 bases from J; bases unmatched to any gene: 6. This CDR3 comprises 17 residues. Germline V lookup: CDR1 SGHNT, CDR2 YYREEE (reference sequence). The CDR3 region is CASSSGTSGRWTGELFF. DNA for the CDR3: TGTGCCAGCAGCTCCGGGACTAGCGGGAGATGGACCGGGGAGCTGTTTTTT. The complete variable domain, with remaining parts taken from reference TRBV5-4 and TRBJ2-2, reads ETGVTQSPTHLIKTRGQQVTLRCSSQSGHNTVSWYQQALGQGPQFIFQYYREEENGRGNFPPRFSGLQFPNYSSELNVNALELDDSALYLCASSSGTSGRWTGELFFGEGSRLTVL.

The V and J genes are TRBV29-1 and TRBJ1-2, with TRBD1 matching 8 bases. J was trimmed by 7 bases and V by 3 bases; bases with no gene match: 7. This CDR3 has 13 amino acids. Germline CDR1 is SQVTM and CDR2 is ANQGSEA. In nucleotides, the CDR3 is TGCAGCGTTGAGGTGCAGGGGGCGGGTGGCTACACCTTC. It yields the protein CSVEVQGAGGYTF.

This clone was picked up one time. The chain employs TRBV6-6 and TRBJ1-1; maybe TRBD1 (5 bases). The length of the CDR3 is 14 residues. The V end lost 5 bases, the J end lost 1 base, and 11 bases lay between the germline ends. Germline CDR1 MNHNY, CDR2 SVGAGI (reference sequence). CDR3 sequence (DNA): TGTGCCAGCAGTGCACAGGCGTCGAACACTGAAGCTTTCTTT. Encoded protein: CASSAQASNTEAFF.

The V gene is TRBV6-1, the J gene TRBJ1-1, with D possibly TRBD1 on 6 matching bases. The germline CDR1 and CDR2 sequences are MNHNS and SASEGT. The CDR3 length is 14 residues. V dropped 10 bases and J dropped 1 base, with 16 bases sitting between them. As DNA, the CDR3 is TGTGCCACCCGGGGGGCTACACAGAACACTGAAGCTTTCTTT. Amino acid sequence: CATRGATQNTEAFF.

The gene calls are TRBV7-8 and TRBJ1-5; 8 bases align to TRBD1. Trimming at V came to 5 bases and at J to 1 base, leaving 10 bases not matched to a gene. Germline CDR1 SGHVS, CDR2 FQNEAQ. CDR3 size: 17 residues. The CDR3 region has the DNA TGTGCCAGCAGCCGAAGTGACAGGGGCTGGAGCAATCAGCCCCAGCATTTT. Amino acids: CASSRSDRGWSNQPQHF.

The V call is TRBV29-1, the J call TRBJ2-7; 8 nucleotides agree with TRBD1. This CDR3 has 13 amino acids. Germline CDR1 is SQVTM and CDR2 is ANQGSEA. With V trimmed by 5 bases and J by 4 bases, 7 bases remained unmatched. The CDR3 sequence is CSVSTGALYEQYF. CDR3 sequence (DNA): TGCAGCGTTTCGACAGGGGCTTTGTACGAGCAGTACTTC.

The rearrangement links TRBV7-2 to TRBJ2-7, with 10 positions matching TRBD2. From germline, CDR1 is SGHTA and CDR2 FQGNSA. The CDR3 consists of 16 residues. V lost 1 base and J lost 3; bases outside the gene matches: 6. CDR3 DNA sequence: TGTGCCAGCAGCTTAGAGGTACTAGCGGGATTCTACGAGCAGTACTTC. Translated, it gives CASSLEVLAGFYEQYF.

The rearrangement links TRBV29-1 to TRBJ1-1; 10 bases match TRBD1. The CDR3 totals 15 residues. The V segment lost 5 bases and the J segment 4 bases; nucleotides outside the gene matches: 10. Germline V CDR1 and CDR2: SQVTM, ANQGSEA. CDR3 loop: CSVRDRGRYGTEAFF. The CDR3 DNA follows: TGCAGCGTTAGGGACAGGGGACGTTACGGCACTGAAGCTTTCTTT.

The chain has TRBV6-1 and TRBJ1-4; 8 bases match TRBD1. With 7 bases clipped from V and 8 bases from J, the junction kept 9 bases outside the gene matches. The CDR3 loop spans 14 amino acids. Germline CDR1 is MNHNS and CDR2 is SASEGT. CDR3 in DNA: TGTGCCAGCATATTGGACAGGGCACACGAAAAACTGTTTTTT. Encoded protein: CASILDRAHEKLFF.

This clone was counted a few times. The chain uses TRBV6-6 and TRBJ2-7, with 8 bases that match TRBD1. The J segment lost 2 bases and the V segment lost 6 bases, leaving 6 bases of the junction unmatched. The germline CDR1 and CDR2 sequences are MNHNY and SVGAGI (reference sequence). The length of the CDR3 is 14 residues. The CDR3 DNA follows: TGTGCCAGCAGCTCCGGGACAGGAACCTACGAGCAGTACTTC. Translating it yields CASSSGTGTYEQYF.

This clone has more than one count but fewer than ten. The rearrangement joins TRBV6-5 to TRBJ1-5; D remains unclear. The V gene lost 2 bases and the J gene lost 5 bases, with 10 bases spanning the gap. Germline values: CDR1 MNHEY, CDR2 SVGAGI. The CDR3 has 14 amino acids. CDR3 loop: CASSYDRTYQPQHF. The CDR3 DNA follows: TGTGCCAGCAGTTACGATAGAACCTATCAGCCCCAGCATTTT.

Only a few counts were recorded for this clone. This chain links TRBV11-3 with TRBJ2-3, with 8 positions matching TRBD2. The ends lost 5 bases at V and 2 bases at J; junction bases unmatched: 6. CDR1 is SGHNT, CDR2 YENEEA, per germline. This CDR3 comprises 15 residues. The CDR3 DNA reads TGTGCCAGCAGCCCCGGGGGGGGCCCCACAGATACGCAGTATTTT. This encodes CASSPGGGPTDTQYF.

The chain combines TRBV18 with TRBJ2-5, with 8 nucleotides matching TRBD1. CDR1 is KGHSH and CDR2 is LQKENI in the germline V gene. CDR3 size: 15 residues. V dropped 3 bases and J dropped 5; count of bases not matched to a gene: 8. CDR3 loop: CASSPPGQGKETQYF. The DNA for the CDR3 is TGTGCCAGCTCACCGCCCGGACAGGGAAAGGAGACCCAGTACTTC.

The V gene is TRBV9, the J gene TRBJ1-1, with 9 nucleotides matching TRBD1. Germline lookup yields CDR1 SGDLS and CDR2 YYNGEE. The CDR3 is 17 amino acids. Losses at the gene ends were 4 bases for V and 7 bases for J; bases not matched to a gene: 17. CDR3 region: CASSTSPGQGNFGEAFF. In nucleotides, the CDR3 is TGTGCCAGCAGCACCAGTCCGGGACAGGGAAATTTTGGTGAAGCTTTCTTT.